Below are 30 T cell receptor beta chains sequenced from a single sample in a study of CXCR3-negative and CXCR3-positive naive CD8 T cells. The libraries of TRB cDNA were prepared using 5' RACE with UMI labels. For each CDR3 protein, TCRdb gives one entry from its re-call of the 5' RACE reads, without DNA. The specimen's table records about 98,000 distinct CDR3 sequences. Notes on the study in general: Naive cells positive for CXCR3 carried more hydrophobic TRB CDR3s than CXCR3-negative ones.

Their recognized antigens are unknown. The specimen was naive CXCR3+ CD8+ T cells from blood. Stated subset: CD45RO-CCR7+CD27+CD95- naive CD8+ T cells expressing CXCR3 (TNR3+). All receptors come from a human donor in good health. Some clones in this sample may be carry-over from other donors' samples.

V gene TRBV5-1 combines with J gene TRBJ2-1; TCRdb returns TRBD1, unconfirmable since there is no DNA. CDR1 and CDR2 (germline): SGHRS, YFSETQ. The CDR3 loop spans 12 amino acids. This CDR3 is CASSLAGREQFF. The whole variable domain, remainder taken from reference TRBV5-1 and TRBJ2-1, is KAGVTQTPRYLIKTRGQQVTLSCSPISGHRSVSWYQQTPGQGLQFLFEYFSETQRNKGNFPGRFSGRQFSNSRSEMNVSTLELGDSALYLCASSLAGREQFFGPGTRLTVL.

The chain recombines TRBV29-1 with TRBJ1-1; TCRdb designates TRBD1, a call that cannot be tested without DNA. The CDR3 loop spans 13 amino acids. Germline V gene sequence: CDR1 SQVTM, CDR2 ANQGSEA. CDR3 sequence reads: CSVEDVTGVEAFF.

The gene calls are TRBV5-1 and TRBJ2-7. This CDR3 contains 14 residues. From germline, CDR1 is SGHRS and CDR2 YFSETQ. This chain's CDR3 is CASSSNDGSYEQYF.

V usage is TRBV24-1 and J usage is TRBJ2-2. This CDR3 comprises 17 residues. CDR1 and CDR2 from the germline V gene are KGHDR and SFDVKD. CDR3 protein: CATRGSGLGANTGELFF.

The chain carries TRBV28 and TRBJ1-5. Per the germline V gene, CDR1 is MDHEN and CDR2 is SYDVKM. CDR3 length: 13 residues. The CDR3 protein is CASSSYSNQPQHF.

The rearrangement uses TRBV19 and TRBJ2-2; the D gene TCRdb calls, TRBD1, cannot be checked with no DNA. The V gene's germline CDR1 is LNHDA and CDR2 SQIVND (reference sequence). The CDR3 contains 17 residues. The CDR3: CASSIAWDRVGTGELFF.

The chain joins TRBV19 to TRBJ2-1; absent DNA, TCRdb's TRBD1 call cannot be checked. In germline, CDR1 is LNHDA, CDR2 SQIVND (reference sequence). The CDR3 has 15 amino acids. The CDR3 sequence is CASSPGQSSYNEKFF.

The rearrangement uses TRBV28 and TRBJ2-1. This CDR3 has 12 residues. Germline loops: CDR1 MDHEN, CDR2 SYDVKM. The CDR3 spells CASRRPYNEQFF. Drawing the rest from reference TRBV28 and TRBJ2-1, the complete variable domain is DVKVTQSSRYLVKRTGEKVFLECVQDMDHENMFWYRQDPGLGLRLIYFSYDVKMKEKGDIPEGYSVSREKKERFSLILESASTNQTSMYLCASRRPYNEQFFGPGTRLTVL.

V and J are TRBV29-1 and TRBJ2-2. The CDR3 is 13 residues long. Germline loops: CDR1 SQVTM, CDR2 ANQGSEA. The chain's CDR3 is CSVEASHTGELFF.

V is TRBV5-1 and J is TRBJ2-1. From germline, CDR1 is SGHRS and CDR2 YFSETQ. This CDR3 is built from 14 residues. The CDR3 here is CASSLGQIRNEQFF. Looking up the rest from reference TRBV5-1 and TRBJ2-1 gives the full variable domain: KAGVTQTPRYLIKTRGQQVTLSCSPISGHRSVSWYQQTPGQGLQFLFEYFSETQRNKGNFPGRFSGRQFSNSRSEMNVSTLELGDSALYLCASSLGQIRNEQFFGPGTRLTVL.

V and J are TRBV6-2 or TRBV6-3 and TRBJ2-5; TCRdb returns TRBD2, unconfirmable since there is no DNA. The CDR3 contains 13 residues. Germline CDR1 and CDR2: MNHEY and SVGEGT. The CDR3: CATSRGALETQYF.

The chain recombines TRBV9 with TRBJ1-1; TCRdb proposes TRBD1, but this gene call is untestable without DNA. Per germline, CDR1 SGDLS and CDR2 YYNGEE. The CDR3 runs to 14 residues. The CDR3 spells CASSVDSMNTEAFF.

The rearrangement links TRBV11-3 to TRBJ2-1; TCRdb names TRBD2, which stays unverified in the absence of DNA. Germline V CDR1 and CDR2: SGHNT, YENEEA. The CDR3 totals 16 residues. CDR3 sequence: CASSSLSGGARDEQFF.

V gene TRBV2 combines with J gene TRBJ2-7; TCRdb outputs TRBD1, but without DNA this stays unchecked. The V gene's germline CDR1 is SNHLY and CDR2 FYNNEI. This CDR3 has 13 residues. The CDR3 protein is CAVQGATPHEQYF.

V and J are TRBV29-1 and TRBJ2-7; TCRdb's assignment of TRBD1 cannot be checked, as there is no DNA. Germline V gene sequence: CDR1 SQVTM, CDR2 ANQGSEA. The CDR3 contains 12 residues. CDR3: CSADRGQDEQYF.

The V gene is TRBV5-5, the J gene TRBJ1-4. The CDR3 runs 16 residues. Germline CDR1 and CDR2: SGHKS and YYEKEE (reference sequence). CDR3 in amino acids: CASSSASWATNEKLFF. The full variable domain, with the rest looked up from reference TRBV5-5 and TRBJ1-4, is DAGVTQSPTHLIKTRGQQVTLRCSPISGHKSVSWYQQVLGQGPQFIFQYYEKEERGRGNFPDRFSARQFPNYSSELNVNALLLGDSALYLCASSSASWATNEKLFFGSGTQLSVL.

The chain carries TRBV11-1 and TRBJ2-7; TCRdb designates TRBD1, a call that cannot be tested without DNA. CDR1 and CDR2 (germline): SGHAT, FQDESV (reference sequence). CDR3 length: 16 residues. The chain's CDR3 is CASSLMRGFSSYEQYF.

The chain is built from TRBV29-1 and TRBJ1-2; without DNA, the TCRdb call of TRBD1 cannot be checked. From germline, CDR1 is SQVTM and CDR2 ANQGSEA. The CDR3 extends over 14 amino acids. This CDR3 is CSVDLGTGGNGYTF.

The chain has TRBV4-3 and TRBJ1-1. This CDR3 contains 13 residues. Germline lookup yields CDR1 LGHNA and CDR2 YSLEER. This chain's CDR3 is CASSQTGRTEAFF.

The chain joins TRBV23-1 to TRBJ2-1; lacking DNA, the TRBD1 call made by TCRdb goes unchecked. TRBV23-1 is identified as an open reading frame with a role that is uncertain. CDR3 length equals 18 residues. CDR3 loop: CASSQSVAPVFSYNEQFF.

The chain employs TRBV6-2 or TRBV6-3 and TRBJ2-7; checking the TCRdb D call of TRBD1 is not possible without DNA. The CDR3 has 11 amino acids. Germline V gene sequence: CDR1 MNHEY, CDR2 SVGEGT. CDR3 sequence: CASRDSSEQYF.

V usage is TRBV13 and J usage is TRBJ1-5; checking the TCRdb D call of TRBD1 is not possible without DNA. Germline V gene data show CDR1 as PRHDT and CDR2 as FYEKMQ (reference sequence). This CDR3 is 16 amino acids long. The CDR3 loop is CASSHLGQGGNQPQHF.

V usage is TRBV4-3 and J usage is TRBJ2-1; TCRdb reports TRBD1, a call that lacks DNA to check it against. Germline V gene lookup returns CDR1 LGHNA and CDR2 YSLEER. This CDR3 is built from 17 residues. The CDR3 here is CASSQVGTGDLHNEQFF.

V gene TRBV28 combines with J gene TRBJ2-5; TCRdb selects TRBD1, and the lack of DNA leaves this call unchecked. CDR3 size: 14 residues. The germline CDR1 and CDR2 sequences are MDHEN and SYDVKM. This chain's CDR3 is CASSFDRVVETQYF.

The chain recombines TRBV7-9 with TRBJ2-7; TCRdb names TRBD1, which stays unverified in the absence of DNA. Germline V gene sequence: CDR1 SEHNR, CDR2 FQNEAQ (reference sequence). The CDR3 is 14 amino acids. The CDR3 reads CASSSSGTGAEQYF.

The rearrangement uses TRBV7-6 and TRBJ1-2; the D call from TCRdb, TRBD1, cannot be confirmed without DNA. Germline assignment: CDR1 SGHVS and CDR2 FNYEAQ. This CDR3 has 16 amino acids. The CDR3: CASSFSRDRANYGYTF.

The chain is built from TRBV28 and TRBJ2-7; TCRdb selects TRBD1, and the lack of DNA leaves this call unchecked. This CDR3 is 13 amino acids long. Germline V gene lookup returns CDR1 MDHEN and CDR2 SYDVKM. The CDR3 loop is CASSLQGAGEQYF.

The V gene is TRBV27, the J gene TRBJ2-1; lacking DNA, the TRBD1 call made by TCRdb goes unchecked. Germline assignment: CDR1 MNHEY and CDR2 SMNVEV (reference sequence). The CDR3 runs to 14 residues. The CDR3 is CASNPGQNINEQFF.

The genes are TRBV6-2 or TRBV6-3 and TRBJ2-5; TCRdb's D gene call, TRBD1, goes unchecked for lack of DNA. The CDR3 totals 14 residues. Germline V gives CDR1 MNHEY, CDR2 SVGEGT. The CDR3 sequence: CASSYDRGPETQYF.

This chain connects TRBV6-6 to TRBJ1-2; TCRdb's D call of TRBD1 is untestable without DNA. Germline-derived CDR1 and CDR2 are MNHNY and SVGAGI (reference sequence). This CDR3 has 15 amino acids. The CDR3 protein is CASSLGVDLDYGYTF.